This T cell receptor (beta chain) is from a study of T cell responses to AZD1222 COVID-19 vaccine. Clones were sequenced by immunoSEQ multiplex PCR, and TCRdb holds only the in-frame ones, with some missing. Among 180,000 or so clones listed, roughly 91% were seen once. Study-wide results and caveats: None of the repertoires were sampled until the peak T cell response had passed. Nearly half of spike-specific TCRs reportedly go after variant regions that carry no mutations. The number of AZD1222 recipients seropositive at baseline was only five or six. White British people made up most donors, females outnumbered males, and clonal diversity was possibly underestimated.

CDR1 and CDR2 (germline): SGHTA, FQGNSA. Trimming pared 5 bases from V and 10 bases from J, leaving 20 bases between. The CDR3 totals 14 residues. To note about this clone: Its target is unknown.

This rearrangement joins TRBV7-2 to TRBJ1-1; D perhaps matches TRBD1 (5 bases). The sequence derives from an adult who received the AZD1222 COVID-19 vaccine. The sample here was peripheral blood, taken 28 days after the second AZD1222 dose. Here the CDR3 DNA reads TGTGCCAGCAGCCTGGCAGGGAGTGAGGTAGGAGCTTTCTTT. This codes for CASSLAGSEVGAFF. The whole variable domain, filled in from reference TRBV7-2 and TRBJ1-1, reads GAGVSQSPSNKVTEKGKDVELRCDPISGHTALYWYRQSLGQGLEFLIYFQGNSAPDKSGLPSDRFSAERTGGSVSTLTIQRTQQEDSAVYLCASSLAGSEVGAFFGQGTRLTVV.